This TCR beta chain was sequenced for a study of T-cell reconstitution after alpha-beta-depleted transplantation in children. Study-level results: Surviving recipient T cells and thymic progenitors accounted for the high day-60 TCRbeta diversity observed in some patients.

Per germline, CDR1 SGHDN and CDR2 FVKESK. The V gene lost 0 bases and the J gene lost 0 bases, with 12 bases spanning the gap. CDR3 size: 16 residues. Molecular barcoding with unique molecular identifiers was used for the TCRbeta library. MiXCR, applied by TCRdb to the PCR reads, yields one record per CDR3 protein. The data contain 700,000 to 950,000 distinct CDR3 sequences, under 20% of them seen just once; the ten biggest clones take up approximately 5%. In the case of this clonotype: No antigen is known for it.

This chain connects TRBV14 to TRBJ2-7; D tentatively reads TRBD1 or TRBD2 (5 bases each). This TCR came from a male patient aged 10 to 17 who had a stem cell transplant for acute lymphoblastic leukemia, so the T cells may come from the graft donor. Sequenced here: PBMCs, mostly from graft donor cells, sampled 360 days after TCRalphabeta/CD19-depleted stem cell transplant. For the CDR3, the DNA is TGTGCCAGCAGCCAAGATAAGGGGACGAGCTCCTACGAGCAGTACTTC. This sequence encodes CASSQDKGTSSYEQYF. The full variable domain, rest sourced from reference TRBV14 and TRBJ2-7, is EAGVTQFPSHSVIEKGQTVTLRCDPISGHDNLYWYRRVMGKEIKFLLHFVKESKQDESGMPNNRFLAERTGGTYSTLKVQPAELEDSGVYFCASSQDKGTSSYEQYFGPGTRLTVT.